The clone carrying this TCR beta chain was seen more than once but under ten times. Its target is not known. The Oncomine TCR Beta short-read assay was applied to DNA of cultured CD4+ T cells. TCRdb re-called the PCR reads through MiXCR, storing one row per CDR3 protein. This table holds under 20,000 distinct CDR3 sequences, about 53% found once. This record comes from a study of vaccination and CD4 T cells after COVID-19. CDR1 DFQATT and CDR2 SNEGSKA come from the germline V gene (reference sequence). V gave up 1 base and J gave up 1 base, with 19 bases separating them. This CDR3 is 17 amino acids long. The treatment was: approximately 10-day PBMC culture with coronavirus spike peptide pools or control peptides (ViraFEST assay).

The chain employs TRBV20-1 and TRBJ1-1; D is possibly TRBD1 (5 bases). Sequenced sample: CD4+ T cells from blood, cultured in vitro. This clonotype was sampled from a human donor who had recovered from COVID-19. CDR3 in amino acids: CSARGLGVAGWNTEAFF. The CDR3, as DNA: TGCAGTGCTAGAGGGCTCGGGGTGGCAGGGTGGAACACTGAAGCTTTCTTT.